The entry below describes one T cell receptor (beta chain). This clone was observed a single time. The specificity of this receptor is unknown. No quality values exist for individual bases; no much larger clone is one base distant. Receptors were amplified or captured by the immunoSEQ multiplex PCR assay. For most patients, genomic DNA was isolated with the Qiagen DNeasy Blood and Tissue Kit and sent frozen to Adaptive Biotechnologies for TCR sequencing. Adaptive Biotechnologies carried out high-throughput TCR-beta CDR3 sequencing of genomic DNA for most patients. Processing in the source paper ran as follows. Adaptive's ImmunoSEQ software supplied the TCR sequencing data for about 18 patients, while MiXCR and VDJtools were used to process a few other patients. CD4 versus CD8 sorting errors were corrected by removing sequences found in both subsets at a frequency ratio below 5:1. CDR3 nucleotide sequences shared by donor and recipient were removed because the origin of these sequences could not be assigned. To be classed as alloreactive, a clone needed at least 2-fold expansion over unstimulated cells and a minimum CFSE-low frequency of 0.002% (template counts) or 0.001% (read counts). Mappable clones were those detected in sequenced pre-transplant spleen, lymph node, or MLR CFSE-low populations of the donor or recipient. Cumulative frequency of alloreactive clones was calculated as a percentage of all sequences weighted by copy number. Here the immuneACCESS table is served through TCRdb, limited to in-frame sequences with V and J called. Missing clones are a known gap in these copies; in checked studies unresolved V genes cover under half, and the rest lacks a known reason. The DNA was the basis for D and trimming; V, J and clone size are from that table. The table for this sample lists 80,000 to 100,000 clones; about nine tenths of them were counted only once. The ten most abundant clones make up approximately 0.064% of the sample.

This sample stems from a study of graft-versus-host responses after intestinal transplantation (dated by TCRdb to 2020 to 2023). About the study as a whole: The transplants that recipients got were multivisceral, liver-intestinal, or isolated intestinal. Alloreactive clones were identified by sequencing pre-transplant mixed lymphocyte reaction products and comparing these products with unstimulated pre-transplant donor and recipient T cells. Samples from a few later patients were sequenced in-house on an Illumina MiSeq with MiXCR processing rather than by the commercial service. Of the 20 to 25 intestinal transplant recipients enrolled in the cohort, one of whom was a retransplant, a few patients without pretransplant specimens were excluded. Donor T cell macrochimerism was defined as a peak of at least 4% donor T cells among recipient peripheral blood mononuclear cells. Graft-versus-host and host-versus-graft alloreactive T cell clones were tracked in the graft, circulation and bone marrow after intestinal transplantation using bulk TCR-beta CDR3 sequencing. Every recipient was given anti-thymocyte globulin induction, then maintenance tacrolimus and steroids for about three years. Study-level results and caveats: Early after transplant, peak levels of circulating GvH clones were associated with declines in HvG clones. The relatively low number and heterogeneity of intestinal transplant patients limited the conclusions. GvH clones were found in recipient bone marrow, and some of the GvH clones appeared earlier in ileal mucosa or blood, which is consistent with an intestinal mucosal origin. High GvH to HvG T cell clonal ratios were observed in the allografts of patients with donor T cell macrochimerism.

Spanning cysteine to phenylalanine, the CDR3 consists of 17 amino acids. CDR3 DNA is the only sequence kept; it has 51 bases, read in frame from the first base. Trimmed from V: 4 bases; trimmed from J: 6 bases; junction bases lacking a gene match: 8. The CDR1 and CDR2 encoded by the germline V gene are SGHRS and YFSETQ. The time point label, as the study defines it: cells obtained before transplantation from donor or recipient. CD3+CD4+ and CD3+CD8+ populations were FACS-sorted from unstimulated pre-transplant donor and recipient cells taken from spleen or lymph nodes. The source was unstimulated CD8+ T cells sorted from spleen or lymph node cells, collected before transplant. This TCR came from a human donor who was the organ donor for an intestinal transplant. The chain was built from TRBV5-1 and TRBJ2-3, and 16 junction bases match TRBD2. The bases read TGCGCCAGCAGCGCGGGACTAGCGGGAGGGCCATCCGATACGCAGTATTTT. Translated, it gives CASSAGLAGGPSDTQYF.